This T cell receptor (beta chain) appears in the sequencing data of a study of T cells in tuberculosis. Study as a whole: CD1B tetramers identified T cells specific for mycobacterial lipid GMM.

CDR1 SGHRS and CDR2 YFSETQ come from the germline V gene. This CDR3 region has 15 residues. V was shortened by 2 bases and J by 4 bases, with 12 bases between the two germline ends. Sequencing was performed with immunoSEQ multiplex PCR; in TCRdb, only in-frame clones are kept and a portion is missing. The table includes roughly 60,000 clones, about four fifths detected once. Cells were sorted from thawed PBMC rested overnight and stained with GMM-loaded CD1B tetramer, viability dye and anti-CD3. C32 glucose monomycolate from Rhodococcus equi was loaded onto the CD1B tetramers. The TCR was taken from an adult woman with latent tuberculosis. This rearrangement joins TRBV5-1 to TRBJ2-2; the D gene is possibly TRBD1 (5 bases). Sequencing was carried out using CD1b-GMM tetramer-negative cells sorted from PBMCs. The CDR3 loop is CASSFSGPPTGELFF. The CDR3 nucleotides read TGCGCCAGCAGCTTCTCAGGGCCCCCCACCGGGGAGCTGTTTTTT.